Following are 12 T cell receptor beta chains from one sample sequenced in a study of blood T cell repertoires in COVID-19. Generated by immunoSEQ multiplex PCR, the TCRdb table keeps only in-frame clones and is missing some. This table has over 90,000 clones, approximately 78% appearing once. The material sequenced was peripheral blood. The receptors shown here come from a middle-aged man with active or convalescent COVID-19.

To note about this clone: The sample has other DNA sequences that encode this CDR3 too. J is TRBJ1-6 and V is TRBV6-1; D gene unclear. Trimming took off 1 base at V and 7 bases at J, with 8 bases between the two ends. The CDR3 sequence is 14 residues long. Germline assignment: CDR1 MNHNS and CDR2 SASEGT. The CDR3 nucleotides are TGTGCCAGCAGTGAAGAAGAGGTGAATTCACCCCTCCACTTT. Amino acids: CASSEEEVNSPLHF.

The chain has TRBV6-2 or TRBV6-3 and TRBJ2-1, with 8 nucleotides matching TRBD1. The length of the CDR3 is 14 residues. Per germline, CDR1 MNHEY and CDR2 SVGEGT. The J segment lost 7 bases and the V segment lost 5 bases, leaving 7 bases of the junction unmatched. CDR3 sequence: CASSHPWTGNEQFF. The CDR3 DNA sequence: TGTGCCAGCAGTCACCCTTGGACAGGGAATGAGCAGTTCTTC.

The chain joins TRBV6-1 to TRBJ2-7; the match to TRBD1 covers 8 bases. J was trimmed by 7 bases and V by 2 bases; bases with no gene match: 13. The CDR3 is 16 residues long. CDR1 and CDR2 from the germline V gene are MNHNS and SASEGT. Written as DNA, the CDR3 is TGTGCCAGCAGTGAATACGGGACAGGTGGCGTGGGGGAGCAGTACTTC. The encoded protein is CASSEYGTGGVGEQYF.

The genes are TRBV19 and TRBJ2-1, with 8 nucleotides matching TRBD1. The J segment lost 8 bases and the V segment lost 2 bases, leaving 5 bases of the junction unmatched. Germline CDR1 reads LNHDA; CDR2 reads SQIVND (reference sequence). There are 14 residues in the CDR3. CDR3 loop: CASSIQHRGDEQFF. In nucleotides, the CDR3 is TGTGCCAGTAGTATACAACACAGGGGGGATGAGCAGTTCTTC.

The V call is TRBV2, the J call TRBJ2-7, with D possibly matching TRBD2 (5 bases). V was shortened by 2 bases and J by 0 bases, with 14 bases between the two germline ends. CDR1 and CDR2 (germline): SNHLY, FYNNEI. The CDR3 length is 16 residues. The CDR3 coding sequence is TGTGCCAGCAGTGAAAGGAGGCAAGGTATCTCCTACGAGCAGTACTTC. This translates into CASSERRQGISYEQYF.

The rearrangement joins TRBV4-3 to TRBJ1-6; D is perhaps TRBD1 (6 bases). Germline CDR1 LGHNA, CDR2 YSLEER. The CDR3 sequence is 16 residues long. V was shortened by 0 bases and J by 10 bases, with 16 bases between the two germline ends. Written as DNA, the CDR3 is TGCGCCAGCAGCCAAGAGACAGGAAGGTTTGAATCACCCCTCCACTTT. Encoded protein: CASSQETGRFESPLHF.

The genes are TRBV29-1 and TRBJ1-1; TRBD1 aligns across 9 bases. This CDR3 spans 13 amino acids. After removal of 7 bases from V and 1 base from J, the junction contained 4 bases not matched to a gene. Germline-derived CDR1 and CDR2 are SQVTM and ANQGSEA. The DNA for the CDR3 is TGCAGCGCACGGACAGGGGAGAACACTGAAGCTTTCTTT. The encoded protein is CSARTGENTEAFF.

Here the CDR3 DNA reads TGTGCCAGCAGCTTATCCCGGACAGGGGCAAATACGCAGTATTTT. Its protein product is CASSLSRTGANTQYF. The J gene is TRBJ2-3, the V gene TRBV11-2; 9 bases agree with TRBD1. CDR1 and CDR2 from the germline V gene are SGHAT and FQNNGV. The junction had 7 bases not matched to a gene; V was cut back by 2 bases and J by 7 bases. There are 15 residues in the CDR3. Variable domain in full (rest from reference TRBV11-2 and TRBJ2-3): EAGVAQSPRYKIIEKRQSVAFWCNPISGHATLYWYQQILGQGPKLLIQFQNNGVVDDSQLPKDRFSAERLKGVDSTLKIQPAKLEDSAVYLCASSLSRTGANTQYFGPGTRLTVL.

V and J are TRBV19 and TRBJ1-1; 11 bases line up with TRBD1. The length of the CDR3 is 15 residues. The junction had 2 bases not matched to a gene; V was cut back by 5 bases and J by 0 bases. Germline-derived CDR1 and CDR2 are LNHDA and SQIVND (reference sequence). In nucleotides, the CDR3 is TGTGCCAGTAGTCGGGACAGGGGGTTGAACACTGAAGCTTTCTTT. Amino acids: CASSRDRGLNTEAFF.

V gene TRBV10-3 combines with J gene TRBJ2-2, with a weak D call TRBD2 (6 bases). Germline V gene lookup returns CDR1 ENHRY and CDR2 SYGVKD. The CDR3 loop spans 17 amino acids. Trimming took 4 bases from V and 3 from J, leaving 18 bases between them. CDR3 in DNA: TGTGCCATCAGTGTTTCCTCTGGCGGGGTGGACACCGGGGAGCTGTTTTTT. Amino acids: CAISVSSGGVDTGELFF.

The rearrangement joins TRBV18 to TRBJ1-5; 9 bases are a match to TRBD1. CDR3 length equals 15 residues. Germline CDR1 is KGHSH and CDR2 is LQKENI. V lost 4 bases to trimming and J lost 7 bases; unmatched junction nucleotides: 8. This CDR3 reads CASSQHTGGEQPQHF. The CDR3 nucleotides read TGTGCCAGCTCACAACACACAGGGGGCGAGCAGCCCCAGCATTTT.

This chain joins TRBV27 and TRBJ2-7; D is ambiguous. CDR1 and CDR2 from the germline V gene are MNHEY and SMNVEV (reference sequence). V was pared by 8 bases and J by 0 bases, with 8 bases between. There are 12 residues in the CDR3. The CDR3 bases are TGTGCCAGCGGGCAGAGCTCCTACGAGCAGTACTTC. The encoded protein is CASGQSSYEQYF.